These 26 T cell receptor beta chains were sequenced from one sample in a study of blood T cell repertoires in COVID-19. TCRdb keeps only in-frame clones here, not all; method: immunoSEQ multiplex PCR. The profile shows 100,000 to 150,000 clones, roughly 85% of them singletons. Sequenced input: peripheral blood. These receptor sequences come from a woman of 80 years or more with acute or convalescent COVID-19.

The chain is built from TRBV11-2 and TRBJ2-3; the D is unclear. Germline V gene sequence: CDR1 SGHAT, CDR2 FQNNGV. There are 14 residues in the CDR3. Deletions cut 0 bases from V and 2 bases from J, with 6 bases between. CDR3 DNA: TGTGCCAGCAGCTTAGAACCACTCACAGATACGCAGTATTTT. Protein product: CASSLEPLTDTQYF.

The gene calls are TRBV3-1 (or the pseudogene TRBV3-2) and TRBJ1-4, with 10 bases aligning to TRBD1. After removal of 0 bases from V and 8 bases from J, the junction contained 3 bases not matched to a gene. The CDR3 has 15 amino acids. Germline V gene data show CDR1 as LGHDT and CDR2 as YNNKEL (reference sequence). CDR3 protein: CASSQEGTGEEKLFF. DNA of the CDR3: TGTGCCAGCAGCCAAGAGGGGACAGGGGAGGAAAAACTGTTTTTT.

The rearrangement uses TRBV5-1 and TRBJ2-2, with TRBD1 matching over 10 bases. After removal of 7 bases from V and 8 bases from J, the junction contained 8 bases not matched to a gene. This CDR3 spans 14 amino acids. CDR1 and CDR2 (germline): SGHRS, YFSETQ. For the CDR3, the DNA is TGCGCCAGCTTCGGGACAGGGGAAGGTGGGGAGCTGTTTTTT. Translation gives CASFGTGEGGELFF.

This CDR3 reads CASSLSDRADSPLHF. The CDR3 DNA sequence: TGTGCCAGCAGCCTCTCGGACAGGGCGGATTCACCCCTCCACTTT. This chain connects TRBV4-2 to TRBJ1-6; 8 bases fit TRBD1. J gave up 8 bases and V 4 bases, and 7 bases lay outside the gene matches. The CDR3 spans 15 residues. Germline lookup yields CDR1 LGHNA and CDR2 YNFKEQ.

The genes are TRBV19 and TRBJ1-2; 10 bases align to TRBD1. CDR3 size: 16 residues. CDR1 LNHDA and CDR2 SQIVND come from the germline V gene (reference sequence). The V and J ends lost 6 bases and 1 base, in that order; junction bases with no gene match: 8. This CDR3 reads CASRRTGGGYNYGYTF. Here the CDR3 DNA reads TGTGCCAGTAGGCGGACAGGGGGTGGCTATAACTATGGCTACACCTTC. The full variable domain, in which reference TRBV19 and TRBJ1-2 provide the parts outside the CDR3, is DGGITQSPKYLFRKEGQNVTLSCEQNLNHDAMYWYRQDPGQGLRLIYYSQIVNDFQKGDIAEGYSVSREKKESFPLTVTSAQKNPTAFYLCASRRTGGGYNYGYTFGSGTRLTVV.

This chain links TRBV7-9 with TRBJ1-1, with D perhaps TRBD1 (5 bases). In germline, CDR1 is SEHNR, CDR2 FQNEAQ (reference sequence). Deletions cut 6 bases from V and 3 bases from J, with 8 bases between. CDR3 length equals 12 residues. The CDR3 coding sequence is TGTGCCAGCAGACAGACAGACACTGAAGCTTTCTTT. Translating gives CASRQTDTEAFF.

V and J are TRBV4-3 and TRBJ1-4; TRBD1 might be the D (5 bases). With 0 bases removed from V and 8 bases from J, the gap between germline ends came to 13 bases. This CDR3 region has 15 residues. In germline, CDR1 is LGHNA, CDR2 YSLEER. CDR3 sequence: CASSQDSQGGEKLFF. CDR3 nucleotides: TGCGCCAGCAGCCAAGATTCCCAGGGTGGCGAAAAACTGTTTTTT.

J is TRBJ1-2 and V is TRBV9; 7 nucleotides line up with TRBD1. The V gene's germline CDR1 is SGDLS and CDR2 YYNGEE. The CDR3 contains 16 residues. With V trimmed by 0 bases and J by 8 bases, 13 bases remained unmatched. DNA of the CDR3: TGTGCCAGCAGCGTAGGACTCCGGGACAGCCGCCTAGGCTACACCTTC. Its protein product is CASSVGLRDSRLGYTF.

This sequence joins TRBV7-2 and TRBJ1-1; perhaps TRBD1 as D (6 bases). CDR3 length equals 15 residues. The V end lost 5 bases, the J end lost 1 base, and 14 bases lay between the germline ends. Germline V gene lookup returns CDR1 SGHTA and CDR2 FQGNSA. CDR3 DNA: TGTGCCAGCAGCGCAACGGGACATACGAACACTGAAGCTTTCTTT. Encoded protein: CASSATGHTNTEAFF.

The chain uses TRBV28 and TRBJ1-2, with D hard to call. V was clipped by 2 bases and J by 8 bases, with 9 bases between them. Germline CDR1 and CDR2: MDHEN and SYDVKM. CDR3 length: 12 amino acids. The CDR3 loop is CASSLVTVGYTF. CDR3 coding DNA: TGTGCCAGCAGTTTAGTGACTGTCGGCTACACCTTC.

This clone occurred a few times. The rearrangement joins TRBV7-2 to TRBJ2-7; D is unresolved. Deletions cut 5 bases from V and 0 bases from J, with 11 bases between. CDR1 and CDR2 (germline): SGHTA, FQGNSA. The CDR3 has 14 residues. The CDR3 sequence is CASSPRLFSYEQYF. CDR3 sequence (DNA): TGTGCCAGCAGCCCACGACTCTTCTCCTACGAGCAGTACTTC.

The rearrangement links TRBV4-1 to TRBJ2-2; weak D call: TRBD2 (6 bases). V was trimmed by 2 bases and J by 9 bases, leaving 19 bases between them. The length of the CDR3 is 16 residues. Germline V gene data show CDR1 as MGHRA and CDR2 as YSYEKL. The CDR3 DNA reads as TGCGCCAGCAGCCAAAAACCGGGGGACCCAGCGAGGGAGCTGTTTTTT. This translates into CASSQKPGDPARELFF.

This chain joins TRBV9 and TRBJ2-7; TRBD1 matches 7 bases. CDR3 length equals 17 residues. The V and J ends lost 3 bases and 2 bases, in that order; junction bases with no gene match: 14. The germline V gene has CDR1 SGDLS and CDR2 YYNGEE. The CDR3 loop reads CASSGGLKRGRAYEQYF. The CDR3, as DNA: TGTGCCAGCAGCGGGGGATTGAAAAGGGGGCGCGCCTACGAGCAGTACTTC.

The V gene is TRBV7-2, the J gene TRBJ1-1; tentatively, D is TRBD1 (6 bases). Germline V gene lookup returns CDR1 SGHTA and CDR2 FQGNSA. This CDR3 has 15 amino acids. Trimming left V 1 base short and J 0 bases short, with 9 bases between. This CDR3 is CASSLGGGLNTEAFF. The DNA of the CDR3 is TGTGCCAGCAGCTTAGGTGGGGGCTTGAACACTGAAGCTTTCTTT.

V usage is TRBV29-1 and J usage is TRBJ1-2; TRBD1 might be the D (6 bases). Germline-derived CDR1 and CDR2 are SQVTM and ANQGSEA. V lost 4 bases to trimming and J lost 6 bases, with 12 bases between them. This CDR3 contains 12 residues. This CDR3 reads CSVGRGRNGYTF. As DNA, the CDR3 is TGCAGCGTTGGGCGGGGGCGGAATGGCTACACCTTC.

The rearrangement links TRBV29-1 to TRBJ1-1; possibly TRBD1 for D (5 bases). V dropped 8 bases and J dropped 1 base, with 8 bases sitting between them. The germline V gene encodes CDR1 SQVTM and CDR2 ANQGSEA. The CDR3 runs to 11 residues. CDR3 amino acids: CSYGGNTEAFF. CDR3 bases: TGCAGCTACGGGGGGAACACTGAAGCTTTCTTT.

This clone was seen more than once but under ten times. The chain carries TRBV4-1 and TRBJ2-7, with D maybe TRBD2 (6 bases). Per germline, CDR1 MGHRA and CDR2 YSYEKL. This CDR3 region has 15 residues. Trimming cost V 0 bases and J 4 bases, with 13 bases left between them. The CDR3 loop reads CASSQEASGPYEQYV. CDR3 bases: TGCGCCAGCAGCCAAGAAGCGAGCGGGCCTTACGAGCAGTACGTC.

This rearrangement joins TRBV6-5 to TRBJ1-1; D perhaps matches TRBD1 (6 bases). This CDR3 comprises 14 residues. The germline V and J ends were trimmed by 5 bases and 1 base, with 11 bases remaining between them. Germline loops: CDR1 MNHEY, CDR2 SVGAGI. CDR3 sequence (DNA): TGTGCCAGCAGTCACCGACAGGCGAACACTGAAGCTTTCTTT. Amino acids: CASSHRQANTEAFF.

This clone has only a few counts. The chain is built from TRBV9 and TRBJ1-2, with 11 bases that match TRBD1. This CDR3 is 15 amino acids long. V lost 4 bases and J lost 4; bases outside the gene matches: 6. CDR1 is SGDLS and CDR2 is YYNGEE in the germline V gene. The DNA for the CDR3 is TGTGCCAGCAGCCCTGGGACAGGGGGAATCTATGGCTACACCTTC. Residues: CASSPGTGGIYGYTF.

A note on this clone: Compared with germline, one end of the junction differs, possibly owing to a read error. This chain connects TRBV19 to TRBJ1-5; D call uncertain. The CDR3 spans 12 residues. CDR1 is LNHDA, CDR2 SQIVND, per germline (reference sequence). CDR3 DNA sequence: TGTGCCAGTAGTATATCGGCAGGCCCGCCGCGTTTT. It specifies CASSISAGPPRF.

This chain connects TRBV7-3 to TRBJ1-2, with D possibly being TRBD1 (5 bases). Trimming cost V 2 bases and J 4 bases, with 14 bases left between them. Per the germline V gene, CDR1 is SGHTA and CDR2 is FQGTGA. The CDR3 runs to 15 residues. CDR3 sequence: CASSLGAGMAYGYTF. The DNA for the CDR3 is TGTGCCAGCAGCTTAGGAGCAGGGATGGCCTATGGCTACACCTTC.

The chain uses TRBV4-3 and TRBJ2-7, with 8 bases that match TRBD2. CDR1 and CDR2 from the germline V gene are LGHNA and YSLEER. The CDR3 spans 16 residues. Germline trimming cut 0 bases from V and 4 bases from J; bases unmatched to any gene: 8. The CDR3 region is CASSQDFQSGGYEQYF. DNA for the CDR3: TGCGCCAGCAGCCAAGATTTTCAAAGCGGGGGTTACGAGCAGTACTTC.

The chain couples TRBV3-1 (or the pseudogene TRBV3-2) to TRBJ2-3, with D tentatively TRBD2 (6 bases). The CDR3 covers 14 residues. V lost 2 bases, J lost 3 bases, and 9 bases lay in between. Germline lookup yields CDR1 LGHDT and CDR2 YNNKEL (reference sequence). CDR3 nucleotides: TGTGCCAGCAGCCAACGGGACTGGACAGATACGCAGTATTTT. This sequence encodes CASSQRDWTDTQYF.

The chain joins TRBV18 to TRBJ2-7; 9 nucleotides agree with TRBD1. The CDR3 covers 15 residues. J was trimmed by 4 bases and V by 3 bases; bases with no gene match: 7. CDR1 and CDR2 (germline): KGHSH, LQKENI. CDR3 residues: CASSPMIGQGYEQYV. The CDR3 DNA follows: TGTGCCAGCTCACCGATGATTGGACAGGGGTACGAGCAGTACGTC.

The chain is built from TRBV5-4 and TRBJ1-2, with D perhaps TRBD1 (6 bases). The CDR3 runs 16 residues. V dropped 3 bases and J dropped 6 bases, with 21 bases sitting between them. Germline CDR1 and CDR2: SGHNT and YYREEE (reference sequence). The CDR3: CASSSPGQEKSHGYTF. In DNA, the CDR3 is TGTGCCAGCAGCTCCCCGGGACAAGAAAAATCCCATGGCTACACCTTC.

CDR3: CASSEHASSGNTIYF. As DNA, the CDR3 is TGTGCCAGCAGTGAACACGCGAGCTCTGGAAACACCATATATTTT. The chain joins TRBV6-1 to TRBJ1-3; D remains unclear. Germline loops: CDR1 MNHNS, CDR2 SASEGT. Between the trimmed V and J ends, which lost 2 bases and 0 bases, there was a span of 8 bases. CDR3 length equals 15 residues.